This record concerns one T cell receptor beta chain sequence. The antigen remains unidentified. The data were taken from a study of beta chain features in type 1 diabetes. Study findings and constraints: There was a moderate but significant shortening of TCRB CDR3s in all four CD4+ subsets of Type 1 diabetes patients. Researchers reported that naive, central memory and Treg TCRB repertoires appeared more similar in patients than in healthy donors. More deletions and fewer insertions at VDJ junctions were seen in type 1 diabetes patients. With patients and controls alike, PCR might favor shorter templates to an equal degree.

J lost 2 bases, V lost 0 bases, and 3 bases had no gene match. From germline, CDR1 is KGHSH and CDR2 LQKENI. This CDR3 region has 16 residues. Since all of the isolated RNA was reverse transcribed, expressed TCRB transcripts were what got sequenced. Libraries were prepared by immunoSEQ multiplex PCR; TCRdb keeps only in-frame clonotypes and omits some of them. The sample carries 250,000 to 350,000 clones, around 15% recorded once. This receptor was taken from a young man with type 1 diabetes. The V gene is TRBV18, the J gene TRBJ2-1; 8 nucleotides agree with TRBD2. Sequenced: naive CD4+ T cells from blood. In nucleotides, the CDR3 is TGTGCCAGCTCACCACCAGTCGGGAGGGCCTACAATGAGCAGTTCTTC. Translating gives CASSPPVGRAYNEQFF.